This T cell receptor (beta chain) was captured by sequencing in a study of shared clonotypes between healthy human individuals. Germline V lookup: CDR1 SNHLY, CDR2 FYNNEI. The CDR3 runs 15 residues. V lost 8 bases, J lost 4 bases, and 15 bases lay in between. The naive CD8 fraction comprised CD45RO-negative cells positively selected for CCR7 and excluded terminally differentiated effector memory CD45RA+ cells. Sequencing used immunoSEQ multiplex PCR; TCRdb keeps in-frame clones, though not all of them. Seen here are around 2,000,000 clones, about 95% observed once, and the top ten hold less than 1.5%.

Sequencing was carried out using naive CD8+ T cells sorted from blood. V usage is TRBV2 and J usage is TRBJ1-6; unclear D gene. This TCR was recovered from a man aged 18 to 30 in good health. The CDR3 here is CASSERRLYNSPLHF. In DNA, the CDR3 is TGTGCCAGCTCTGAAAGAAGACTATATAATTCACCCCTCCACTTT.